Listed here are 9 T cell receptor beta chains from one sample, sequenced in a study of CD8 T cells in Susac syndrome. After extraction with the RNeasy kit, roughly 0.5 to 1 ug of the RNA was reverse transcribed using random hexamers. TCRdb passed the immunoSEQ multiplex PCR reads through MiXCR, listing each CDR3 protein once. Among about 430,000 distinct CDR3 sequences listed, approximately 85% were seen once. The sequenced sample was CD8+ T cells from PBMCs. The receptors here all came from a human donor with multiple sclerosis.

This CDR3 reads CATSGPGQGVHEQYF. The DNA of the CDR3 is TGTGCCACCAGCGGGCCGGGACAGGGTGTCCACGAGCAGTACTTC. The V call is TRBV15, the J call TRBJ2-7, with 9 positions matching TRBD1. This CDR3 has 15 residues. Germline CDR1 reads LNHNV; CDR2 reads YYDKDF (reference sequence). With V trimmed by 5 bases and J by 5 bases, 10 bases remained unmatched.

The chain employs TRBV12-3 or TRBV12-4 and TRBJ2-5, with 7 bases aligning to TRBD2. The V gene end was trimmed by 1 base and the J gene end by 5 bases; junction bases not matched to a gene: 7. The CDR3 has 15 residues. The CDR3 nucleotides read TGTGCCAGCAGTTTAGTGGGAGGGCCTCGGGAGACCCAGTACTTC. Amino acid sequence: CASSLVGGPRETQYF.

The J gene is TRBJ2-1, the V gene TRBV12-3 or TRBV12-4; 7 bases line up with TRBD2. V lost 10 bases and J lost 7; bases outside the gene matches: 13. The CDR3 covers 14 residues. CDR3 DNA sequence: TGTGCCACCGTGCGGGAGTCCGCGGCGAATGAGCAGTTCTTC. This gives the protein CATVRESAANEQFF.

The chain couples TRBV29-1 to TRBJ1-1; no clear D. V lost 8 bases to trimming and J lost 1 base, with 11 bases between them. The CDR3 has 12 residues. CDR1 is SQVTM and CDR2 is ANQGSEA in the germline V gene. The CDR3 DNA reads as TGCAGCATATTGGTGACGAACACTGAAGCTTTCTTT. It encodes CSILVTNTEAFF.

The V call is TRBV10-3, the J call TRBJ2-7; D assignment may be TRBD1 or TRBD2 (5 bases each). This CDR3 has 16 residues. V was trimmed by 6 bases and J by 0 bases, leaving 18 bases between them. Germline CDR1 is ENHRY and CDR2 is SYGVKD. CDR3 bases: TGTGCCATCAGCGAAGGGACGGCTGTTATCTCCTACGAGCAGTACTTC. Its protein is CAISEGTAVISYEQYF.

This clonotype appeared a single time. This rearrangement joins TRBV2 to TRBJ2-7; TRBD1 agrees at 7 bases. J was trimmed by 3 bases and V by 1 base; bases with no gene match: 6. From germline, CDR1 is SNHLY and CDR2 FYNNEI. The CDR3 totals 15 residues. The CDR3 DNA follows: TGTGCCAGCAGTGAAGGAGGGGGCAACTTCTACGAGCAGTACTTC. It specifies CASSEGGGNFYEQYF. The complete variable domain, with remaining parts taken from reference TRBV2 and TRBJ2-7, reads EPEVTQTPSHQVTQMGQEVILRCVPISNHLYFYWYRQILGQKVEFLVSFYNNEISEKSEIFDDQFSVERPDGSNFTLKIRSTKLEDSAMYFCASSEGGGNFYEQYFGPGTRLTVT.

This clonotype was seen once. The V call is TRBV19, the J call TRBJ1-5; TRBD1 is a possible D gene (5 bases). Germline V gene sequence: CDR1 LNHDA, CDR2 SQIVND (reference sequence). This CDR3 spans 14 amino acids. V was clipped by 0 bases and J by 6 bases, with 9 bases between them. This CDR3 reads CASSIEGVSQPQHF. The CDR3 bases are TGTGCCAGTAGTATAGAAGGGGTTAGTCAGCCCCAGCATTTT. Full variable domain (rest looked up from reference TRBV19 and TRBJ1-5): DGGITQSPKYLFRKEGQNVTLSCEQNLNHDAMYWYRQDPGQGLRLIYYSQIVNDFQKGDIAEGYSVSREKKESFPLTVTSAQKNPTAFYLCASSIEGVSQPQHFGDGTRLSIL.

The J gene is TRBJ1-5, the V gene TRBV19, with D unresolved. V dropped 2 bases and J dropped 0 bases, with 14 bases sitting between them. Germline CDR1 is LNHDA and CDR2 is SQIVND (reference sequence). The length of the CDR3 is 17 residues. This chain's CDR3 is CASSITLEPYSNQPQHF. CDR3 nucleotides: TGTGCCAGTAGTATAACCCTCGAGCCCTATAGCAATCAGCCCCAGCATTTT. Complete variable domain (other parts from reference TRBV19 and TRBJ1-5): DGGITQSPKYLFRKEGQNVTLSCEQNLNHDAMYWYRQDPGQGLRLIYYSQIVNDFQKGDIAEGYSVSREKKESFPLTVTSAQKNPTAFYLCASSITLEPYSNQPQHFGDGTRLSIL.

The gene calls are TRBV7-2 and TRBJ2-7, with 14 bases fitting TRBD2. Per the germline V gene, CDR1 is SGHTA and CDR2 is FQGNSA. This CDR3 comprises 17 residues. V was clipped by 4 bases and J by 4 bases; unmatched bases: 9. The chain's CDR3 is CASSSGPTSGRAYEQYF. Written as DNA, the CDR3 is TGTGCCAGCAGCTCCGGACCGACTAGCGGGAGGGCATACGAGCAGTACTTC.